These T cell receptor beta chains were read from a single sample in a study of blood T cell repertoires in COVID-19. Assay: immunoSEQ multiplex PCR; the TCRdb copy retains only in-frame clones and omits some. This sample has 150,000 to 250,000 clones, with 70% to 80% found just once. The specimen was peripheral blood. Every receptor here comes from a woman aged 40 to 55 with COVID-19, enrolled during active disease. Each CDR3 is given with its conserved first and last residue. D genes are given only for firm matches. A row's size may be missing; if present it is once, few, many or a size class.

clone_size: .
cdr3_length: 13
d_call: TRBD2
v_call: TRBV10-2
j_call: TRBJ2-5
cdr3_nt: TGCGCCAGCGAGGCTAGCGGGGGTTCGGCCCAGTACTTC
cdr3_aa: CASEASGGSAQYF

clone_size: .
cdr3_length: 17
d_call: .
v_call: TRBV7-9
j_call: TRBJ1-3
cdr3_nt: TGTGCCAGCAGCTTAGTAGTTGACACCACGTCCAAGAACACCATATATTTT
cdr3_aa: CASSLVVDTTSKNTIYF

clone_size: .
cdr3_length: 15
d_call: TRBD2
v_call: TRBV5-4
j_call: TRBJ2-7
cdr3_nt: TGTGCCAGCAGCACCAAGACTAGCGGGTTCTACGAGCAGTACTTC
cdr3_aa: CASSTKTSGFYEQYF

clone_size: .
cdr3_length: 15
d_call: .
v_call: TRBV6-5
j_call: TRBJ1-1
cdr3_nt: TGTGCCAGCATCCCAACCGGGGGGGGGAACACTGAAGCTTTCTTT
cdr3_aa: CASIPTGGGNTEAFF

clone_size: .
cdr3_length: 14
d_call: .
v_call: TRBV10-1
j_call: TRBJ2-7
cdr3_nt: TGCGCCAGCAGTTCCGGGACATCCATCCTCGAGCAGTACTTC
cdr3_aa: CASSSGTSILEQYF

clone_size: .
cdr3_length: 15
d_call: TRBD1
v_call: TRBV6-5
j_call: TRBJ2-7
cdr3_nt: TGTGCCAGCAGTAGGACAGGTGCAATATCCTACGAGCAGTACTTC
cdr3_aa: CASSRTGAISYEQYF

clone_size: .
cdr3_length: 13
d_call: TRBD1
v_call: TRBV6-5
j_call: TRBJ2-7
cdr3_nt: TGTGCCAGCTCCCGGGACAGGGTTTACGAGCAGTACTTC
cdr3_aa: CASSRDRVYEQYF

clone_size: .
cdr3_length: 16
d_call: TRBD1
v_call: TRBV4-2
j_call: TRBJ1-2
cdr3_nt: TGTGCCAGCAGCCTCGACACAGGGGTAGGGAACTATGGCTACACCTTC
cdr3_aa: CASSLDTGVGNYGYTF

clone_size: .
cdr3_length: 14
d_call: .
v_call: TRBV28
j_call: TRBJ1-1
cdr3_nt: TGTGCCAGCAGTTTATTCTCCAGGAGGACTGAAGCTTTCTTT
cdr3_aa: CASSLFSRRTEAFF

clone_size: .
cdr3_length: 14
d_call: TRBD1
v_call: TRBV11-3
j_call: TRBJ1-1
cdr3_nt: TGTGCCAGCAGCTTGGACAGGGTAAAGACTGAAGCTTTCTTT
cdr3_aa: CASSLDRVKTEAFF

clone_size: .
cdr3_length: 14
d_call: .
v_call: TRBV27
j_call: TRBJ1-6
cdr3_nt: TGTGCCAGCAGTTCTGGAGGAGCTCCCTCGGGGGTCCACTTT
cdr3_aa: CASSSGGAPSGVHF

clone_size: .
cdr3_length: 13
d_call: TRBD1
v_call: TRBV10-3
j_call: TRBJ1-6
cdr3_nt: TGTGCCATCAGTGGACAGGGACCTTCACCCCTCCACTTT
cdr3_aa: CAISGQGPSPLHF

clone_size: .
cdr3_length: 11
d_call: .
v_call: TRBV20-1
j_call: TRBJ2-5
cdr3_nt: TGCAGTCCCTCGGGGCAAGAGACCCAGTACTTC
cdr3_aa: CSPSGQETQYF

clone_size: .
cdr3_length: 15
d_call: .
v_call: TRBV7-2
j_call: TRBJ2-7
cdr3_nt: TGTGCCAGCAGCTTAGCGCTGCCATACCTTCGGGAGCAGTACTTC
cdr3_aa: CASSLALPYLREQYF

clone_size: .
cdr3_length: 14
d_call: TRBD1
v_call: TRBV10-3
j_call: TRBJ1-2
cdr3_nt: TGTGCCATCAGTGAAGGGGGCCAAAACTATGGCTACACCTTC
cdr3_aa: CAISEGGQNYGYTF

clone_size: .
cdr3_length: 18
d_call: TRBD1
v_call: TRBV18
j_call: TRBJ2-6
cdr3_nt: TGTGCCAGCTCACCACCGGTCGGGACAGGGACTGGGGCCAACGTCCTGACTTTC
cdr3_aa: CASSPPVGTGTGANVLTF

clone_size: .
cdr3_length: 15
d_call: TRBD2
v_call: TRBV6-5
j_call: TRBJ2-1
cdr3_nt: TGTGCCAGCAGTCTTCTAGCGGGAGACGTTAATGAGCAGTTCTTC
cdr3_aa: CASSLLAGDVNEQFF

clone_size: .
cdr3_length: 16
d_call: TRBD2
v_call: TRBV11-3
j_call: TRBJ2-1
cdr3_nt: TGTGCCAGCAGCTTAGACGGCGGGAGCGTTGTAGGTGAGCAGTTCTTC
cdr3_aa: CASSLDGGSVVGEQFF

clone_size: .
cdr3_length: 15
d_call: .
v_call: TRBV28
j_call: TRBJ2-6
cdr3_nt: TGTGCCAGCAGGGTTAGCCCCTCTGGGGCCAACGTCCTGACTTTC
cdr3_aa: CASRVSPSGANVLTF

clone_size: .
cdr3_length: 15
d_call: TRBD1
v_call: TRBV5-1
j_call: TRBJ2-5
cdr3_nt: TGCGCCAGCAGCACAACCGGGACAGCCAAAGAGACCCAGTACTTC
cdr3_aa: CASSTTGTAKETQYF

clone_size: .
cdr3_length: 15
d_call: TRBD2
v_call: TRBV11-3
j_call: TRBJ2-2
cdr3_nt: TGTGCCAGCAGCGATCGGACTAGCCTTACCGGGGAGCTGTTTTTT
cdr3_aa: CASSDRTSLTGELFF

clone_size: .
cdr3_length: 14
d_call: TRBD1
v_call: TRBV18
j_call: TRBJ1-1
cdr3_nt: TGTGCCAGCTCACCACACGACAGGGTCACTGAAGCTTTCTTT
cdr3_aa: CASSPHDRVTEAFF

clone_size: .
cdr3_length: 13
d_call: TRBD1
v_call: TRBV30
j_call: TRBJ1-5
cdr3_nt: TGTGCCTGGAGTGTAACAGGGGAACAGCCCCAGCATTTT
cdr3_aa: CAWSVTGEQPQHF

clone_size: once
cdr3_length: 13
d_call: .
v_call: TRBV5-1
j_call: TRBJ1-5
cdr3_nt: TGCGCCAGCCAAGGACAGATCAATCAGCCCCAGCATTTT
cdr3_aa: CASQGQINQPQHF

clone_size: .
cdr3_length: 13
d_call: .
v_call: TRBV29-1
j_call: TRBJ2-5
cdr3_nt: TGCAGCGTTGACAGGGGAAAGGGGGAGACCCAGTACTTC
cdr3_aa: CSVDRGKGETQYF

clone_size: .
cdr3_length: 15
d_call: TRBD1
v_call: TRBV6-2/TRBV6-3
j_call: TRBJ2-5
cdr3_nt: TGTGCCAGCAGTCGCATCGACAGGGACGTCGAGACCCAGTACTTC
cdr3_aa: CASSRIDRDVETQYF

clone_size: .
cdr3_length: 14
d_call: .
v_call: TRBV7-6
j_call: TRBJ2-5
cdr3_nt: TGTGCCAGCAGCACCAACAGCCCTCAAGAGACCCAGTACTTC
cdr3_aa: CASSTNSPQETQYF

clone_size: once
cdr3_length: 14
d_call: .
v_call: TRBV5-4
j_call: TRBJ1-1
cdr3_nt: TGTGCCAGCAGCCCGGTTAAGGCGAGGGCTGAAGCTTTCTTT
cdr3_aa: CASSPVKARAEAFF

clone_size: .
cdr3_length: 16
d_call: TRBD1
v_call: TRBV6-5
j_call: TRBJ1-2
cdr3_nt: TGTGCCAGCAGTTACGAGGAACCGGGACAGGGCTATGGCTACACCTTC
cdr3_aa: CASSYEEPGQGYGYTF

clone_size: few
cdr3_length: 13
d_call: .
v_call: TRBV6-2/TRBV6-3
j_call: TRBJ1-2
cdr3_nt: TGTGCCAGCAGTTACGGACAGATCTATGGCTACACCTTC
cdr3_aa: CASSYGQIYGYTF

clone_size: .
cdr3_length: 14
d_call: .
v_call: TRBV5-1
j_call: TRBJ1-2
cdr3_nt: TGCGCCAGCAGCTTGACGGGGATGGACTATGGCTACACCTTC
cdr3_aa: CASSLTGMDYGYTF

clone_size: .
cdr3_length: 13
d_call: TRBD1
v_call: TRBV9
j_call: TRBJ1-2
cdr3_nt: TGTGCCAGCAGCTCCGGACAGGGCGATGGCTACACCTTC
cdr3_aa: CASSSGQGDGYTF

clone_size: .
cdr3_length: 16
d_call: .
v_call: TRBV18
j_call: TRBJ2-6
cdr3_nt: TGTGCCAGCTCACCACCAGGGAGCTCTGGGGCCAACGTCCTGACTTTC
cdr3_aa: CASSPPGSSGANVLTF

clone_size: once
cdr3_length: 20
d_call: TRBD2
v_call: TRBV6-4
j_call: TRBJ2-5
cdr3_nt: TGTGCCAGCAGTGACCCCATTAGCGGGGAGCCTATTAAGTACCAAGAGACCCAGTACTTC
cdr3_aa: CASSDPISGEPIKYQETQYF

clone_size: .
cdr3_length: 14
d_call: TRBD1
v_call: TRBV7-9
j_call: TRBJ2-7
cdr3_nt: TGTGCCAGCAGCAAAGCAGGACAGGGTTACGAGCAGTACTTC
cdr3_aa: CASSKAGQGYEQYF

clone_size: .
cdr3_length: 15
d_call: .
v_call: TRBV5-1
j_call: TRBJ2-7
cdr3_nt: TGCGCCAGCAGCTACACAGGGTATAGCTCCTACGAGCAGTACTTC
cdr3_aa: CASSYTGYSSYEQYF